The 28 T cell receptor beta chains presented below share a single source sample, sequenced in a study of T cells after somatic rescue of genetic block. Generated by immunoSEQ multiplex PCR, the TCRdb table keeps only in-frame clones and is missing some. The data show tens of thousands of clones, just under 95% seen once. Sequencing used peripheral blood mononuclear cells (PBMCs). The receptors here all came from a man aged 40-50 years.

The rearrangement joins TRBV11-2 to TRBJ1-3; TRBD1 might be the D (6 bases). The CDR3 consists of 14 residues. Looked up from germline, CDR1 is SGHAT and CDR2 is FQNNGV. Between the trimmed V and J ends, which lost 5 bases and 2 bases, there was a span of 10 bases. The CDR3 is CASSLGTPGNTIYF. The CDR3 DNA sequence: TGTGCCAGCAGCCTCGGGACACCTGGAAACACCATATATTTT.

The chain has TRBV7-9 and TRBJ2-2; D call uncertain. Germline V gene lookup returns CDR1 SEHNR and CDR2 FQNEAQ (reference sequence). The CDR3 covers 14 residues. The V and J ends lost 7 bases and 2 bases respectively, with 11 bases between them. CDR3 loop: CASKGSDNTGELFF. The CDR3 DNA follows: TGTGCCAGCAAAGGGTCGGATAACACCGGGGAGCTGTTTTTT.

V is TRBV7-9 and J is TRBJ2-7; 9 bases are a match to TRBD1. The V segment lost 8 bases and the J segment 4 bases; nucleotides outside the gene matches: 3. CDR1 is SEHNR, CDR2 FQNEAQ, per germline (reference sequence). The CDR3 extends over 12 amino acids. The CDR3 nucleotides read TGTGCCAGCGCAGACAGGGGGTACGAGCAGTACTTC. Encoded protein: CASADRGYEQYF.

CDR3 residues: CASSARRGAGNEKLFF. The CDR3 nucleotides read TGTGCCAGCAGTGCCCGGCGGGGGGCGGGTAATGAAAAACTGTTTTTT. The V and J genes are TRBV2 and TRBJ1-4, with D possibly being TRBD1 (6 bases). V was trimmed by 4 bases and J by 4 bases, leaving 16 bases between them. The germline CDR1 and CDR2 sequences are SNHLY and FYNNEI. The CDR3 has 16 residues.

The chain employs TRBV7-2 and TRBJ2-1; the match to TRBD2 covers 7 bases. This CDR3 is built from 16 residues. With 2 bases clipped from V and 9 bases from J, the junction kept 13 bases outside the gene matches. Germline CDR1 reads SGHTA; CDR2 reads FQGNSA. This chain's CDR3 is CASSLHGGRARVEQFF. Here the CDR3 DNA reads TGTGCCAGCAGCTTACACGGTGGGAGGGCCCGGGTTGAGCAGTTCTTC.

The V call is TRBV6-6, the J call TRBJ2-7; 7 bases map to TRBD1. Trimming at V came to 8 bases and at J to 3 bases, leaving 10 bases not matched to a gene. The CDR3 sequence is 14 residues long. Looked up from germline, CDR1 is MNHNY and CDR2 is SVGAGI (reference sequence). CDR3: CASHTGTVLYEQYF. CDR3 bases: TGTGCCAGCCACACCGGGACAGTACTCTACGAGCAGTACTTC.

The chain links TRBV4-3 to TRBJ2-5; unclear D gene. The V gene's germline CDR1 is LGHNA and CDR2 YSLEER. Trimming cost V 1 base and J 2 bases, with 8 bases left between them. The CDR3 extends over 14 amino acids. CDR3 in amino acids: CASSQGTVQETQYF. The CDR3 DNA is TGCGCCAGCAGCCAAGGTACAGTTCAAGAGACCCAGTACTTC.

The V and J genes are TRBV2 and TRBJ2-2; D ambiguous. In germline, CDR1 is SNHLY, CDR2 FYNNEI. Trimming pared 7 bases from V and 4 bases from J, leaving 10 bases between. The CDR3 length is 13 residues. The CDR3 region is CASIPQVTGELFF. The CDR3 nucleotides read TGTGCCAGCATCCCGCAGGTCACCGGGGAGCTGTTTTTT.

In its sample, this clone was seen once. The rearrangement uses TRBV5-6 and TRBJ1-5; no reliable D call. The CDR3 has 13 amino acids. V gave up 0 bases and J gave up 4 bases, with 5 bases separating them. Germline V gene lookup returns CDR1 SGHDT and CDR2 YYEEEE. CDR3: CASSLGQNQPQHF. CDR3 DNA: TGTGCCAGCAGCTTGGGGCAGAATCAGCCCCAGCATTTT.

The V and J genes are TRBV19 and TRBJ2-6; TRBD1 matches at 7 bases. This CDR3 has 15 residues. V dropped 5 bases and J dropped 2; count of bases not matched to a gene: 3. Looked up from germline, CDR1 is LNHDA and CDR2 is SQIVND (reference sequence). The CDR3 region is CASSLTGAGANVLTF. The CDR3 DNA is TGTGCCAGTAGTCTCACAGGGGCTGGGGCCAACGTCCTGACTTTC.

The chain joins TRBV7-2 to TRBJ2-7; D is possibly TRBD2 (6 bases). Germline assignment: CDR1 SGHTA and CDR2 FQGNSA. V lost 5 bases and J 1 base, leaving 12 bases between the germline ends. The CDR3 sequence is 14 residues long. CDR3 nucleotide sequence: TGTGCCAGCAGCACTCCGGGACTTTCCTACGAGCAGTACTTC. Translating it yields CASSTPGLSYEQYF.

The V gene is TRBV7-2, the J gene TRBJ1-5; 7 bases fit TRBD1. This CDR3 has 15 amino acids. Losses at the gene ends were 1 base for V and 2 bases for J; bases not matched to a gene: 2. CDR1 and CDR2 from the germline V gene are SGHTA and FQGNSA. CDR3 DNA: TGTGCCAGCAGCTTAGTAGACAGGGGCAATCAGCCCCAGCATTTT. Translated, it gives CASSLVDRGNQPQHF.

The chain joins TRBV5-1 to TRBJ1-5; unclear D gene. CDR1 and CDR2 from the germline V gene are SGHRS and YFSETQ. This CDR3 has 15 amino acids. The V gene lost 1 base and the J gene lost 4 bases, with 12 bases spanning the gap. The CDR3 reads CASSLYGQRNQPQHF. The CDR3 coding sequence is TGCGCCAGCAGCTTGTATGGCCAAAGGAATCAGCCCCAGCATTTT.

The gene calls are TRBV6-1 and TRBJ2-2, with 8 bases matching TRBD2. The CDR3 has 19 residues. The germline CDR1 and CDR2 sequences are MNHNS and SASEGT. Unmatched junction bases numbered 16, after V lost 0 bases and J lost 7 bases. This chain's CDR3 is CASSEAGRGRAGDHGELFF. CDR3 sequence (DNA): TGTGCCAGCAGTGAAGCAGGCAGGGGTCGAGCGGGAGACCACGGGGAGCTGTTTTTT.

V usage is TRBV4-1 and J usage is TRBJ2-1; D is undetermined. The V gene lost 2 bases and the J gene lost 12 bases, with 17 bases spanning the gap. Germline assignment: CDR1 MGHRA and CDR2 YSYEKL. The CDR3 is 14 amino acids. DNA for the CDR3: TGCGCCAGCAGCCAACCGACGTCGGACCGCGCGCAGTTCTTC. It codes for CASSQPTSDRAQFF.

This chain connects TRBV18 to TRBJ2-5; 9 bases line up with TRBD1. Germline lookup yields CDR1 KGHSH and CDR2 LQKENI. The V segment lost 3 bases and the J segment 7 bases; nucleotides outside the gene matches: 9. CDR3 length: 15 amino acids. The CDR3 reads CASSPPAGQGTTQYF. The DNA for the CDR3 is TGTGCCAGCTCACCCCCGGCCGGACAGGGGACGACCCAGTACTTC.

The V call is TRBV28, the J call TRBJ2-7; 11 bases are a match to TRBD2. Germline lookup yields CDR1 MDHEN and CDR2 SYDVKM. This CDR3 contains 16 residues. V shed 11 bases, J shed 5 bases, and the junction held 17 bases outside the gene matches. CDR3 sequence reads: CAATKGFSGRADEQYF. The CDR3 nucleotides are TGTGCCGCCACAAAAGGGTTTAGCGGGAGGGCGGACGAGCAGTACTTC.

The chain employs TRBV10-3 and TRBJ2-7; unclear D gene. With 8 bases removed from V and 4 bases from J, the gap between germline ends came to 6 bases. The CDR3 is 10 amino acids. The V gene's germline CDR1 is ENHRY and CDR2 SYGVKD. CDR3 bases: TGTGCCATCGGGGATTACGAGCAGTACTTC. Translated, it gives CAIGDYEQYF.

The chain is built from TRBV2 and TRBJ2-5; the match to TRBD1 covers 8 bases. The CDR3 covers 14 residues. The V gene end was trimmed by 4 bases and the J gene end by 4 bases; junction bases not matched to a gene: 5. CDR1 SNHLY and CDR2 FYNNEI come from the germline V gene. CDR3 protein: CASSAGQGGETQYF. The DNA for the CDR3 is TGTGCCAGCAGTGCAGGACAGGGTGGAGAGACCCAGTACTTC.

The V gene is TRBV7-8, the J gene TRBJ2-1; D is possibly TRBD1 (5 bases). V dropped 5 bases and J dropped 1 base, with 12 bases sitting between them. The length of the CDR3 is 15 residues. Germline values: CDR1 SGHVS, CDR2 FQNEAQ. The CDR3 nucleotides read TGTGCCAGCAGCCCACGGACACCTTCCTACAATGAGCAGTTCTTC. Protein sequence: CASSPRTPSYNEQFF.

V usage is TRBV9 and J usage is TRBJ2-6; weak D call: TRBD2 (5 bases). The CDR3 loop spans 19 amino acids. Germline loops: CDR1 SGDLS, CDR2 YYNGEE. Trimming took 0 bases from V and 2 from J, leaving 18 bases between them. DNA for the CDR3: TGTGCCAGCAGCGTAGAGTTCGGGCGCCTGGAGGCTGGGGCCAACGTCCTGACTTTC. Translated: CASSVEFGRLEAGANVLTF.

This chain joins TRBV4-2 and TRBJ2-7; unclear D gene. V dropped 1 base and J dropped 0 bases, with 7 bases sitting between them. The CDR3 is 14 residues long. Germline CDR1 and CDR2: LGHNA and YNFKEQ. CDR3 protein: CASSQGIVSYEQYF. CDR3 DNA: TGTGCCAGCAGCCAAGGGATTGTCTCCTACGAGCAGTACTTC.

The chain combines TRBV5-1 with TRBJ1-2; no clear D gene. CDR1 SGHRS and CDR2 YFSETQ come from the germline V gene. The CDR3 is 11 residues long. V lost 5 bases and J lost 7, with 9 bases in between. The CDR3 loop reads CASSGRGGYTF. The CDR3 nucleotides are TGCGCCAGCAGTGGGCGCGGTGGCTACACCTTC.

The chain employs TRBV9 and TRBJ2-3; 10 nucleotides line up with TRBD2. V dropped 3 bases and J dropped 2; count of bases not matched to a gene: 9. The germline V gene has CDR1 SGDLS and CDR2 YYNGEE. CDR3 size: 17 residues. The CDR3 DNA is TGTGCCAGCAGCGATCAAGAAGCGGGGGGGATCACAGATACGCAGTATTTT. Protein product: CASSDQEAGGITDTQYF.

The gene calls are TRBV6-5 and TRBJ2-7, with 9 bases that match TRBD1. The CDR3 runs 13 residues. Losses at the gene ends were 6 bases for V and 3 bases for J; bases not matched to a gene: 3. From germline, CDR1 is MNHEY and CDR2 SVGAGI. The CDR3 DNA sequence: TGTGCCAGCAGCCGGGGACAGGGCTACGAGCAGTACTTC. This gives the protein CASSRGQGYEQYF.

This sequence joins TRBV29-1 and TRBJ2-2, with a tentative D call TRBD2 (6 bases). In germline, CDR1 is SQVTM, CDR2 ANQGSEA. V gave up 5 bases and J gave up 1 base, with 11 bases separating them. The length of the CDR3 is 14 residues. The CDR3 loop reads CSVRRERNTGELFF. The DNA of the CDR3 is TGCAGCGTTCGGAGGGAAAGGAACACCGGGGAGCTGTTTTTT.

The chain joins TRBV29-1 to TRBJ2-7; 9 bases line up with TRBD1. The CDR3 is 14 residues long. The ends lost 6 bases at V and 4 bases at J; junction bases unmatched: 10. CDR1 and CDR2 (germline): SQVTM, ANQGSEA. The CDR3, as DNA: TGCAGCGTCGAGACCGGGACAGGGATGTACGAGCAGTACTTC. Residues: CSVETGTGMYEQYF.

V and J are TRBV15 and TRBJ2-1; TRBD2 matches 10 bases. CDR3 length: 15 residues. Looked up from germline, CDR1 is LNHNV and CDR2 is YYDKDF (reference sequence). V was clipped by 3 bases and J by 10 bases; unmatched bases: 9. Here the CDR3 reads CATSRVVAGGSEQFF. The CDR3 nucleotides read TGTGCCACCAGCAGGGTGGTAGCGGGAGGTTCCGAGCAGTTCTTC.